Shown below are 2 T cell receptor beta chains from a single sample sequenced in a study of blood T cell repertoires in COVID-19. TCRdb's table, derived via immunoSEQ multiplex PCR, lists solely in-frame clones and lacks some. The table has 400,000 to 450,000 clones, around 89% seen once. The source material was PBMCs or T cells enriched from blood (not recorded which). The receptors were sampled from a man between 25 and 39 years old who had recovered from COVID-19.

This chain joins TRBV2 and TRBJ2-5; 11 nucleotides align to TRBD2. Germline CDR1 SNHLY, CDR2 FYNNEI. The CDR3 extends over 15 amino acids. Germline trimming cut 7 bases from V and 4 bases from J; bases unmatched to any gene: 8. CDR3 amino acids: CASKGLAASLETQYF. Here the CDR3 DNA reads TGTGCCAGCAAGGGACTAGCGGCCTCTCTAGAGACCCAGTACTTC.

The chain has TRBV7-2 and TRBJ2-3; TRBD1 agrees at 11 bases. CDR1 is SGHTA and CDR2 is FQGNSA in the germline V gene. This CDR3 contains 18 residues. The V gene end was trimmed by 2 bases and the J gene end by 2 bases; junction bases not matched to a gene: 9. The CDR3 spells CASSLKFGTGGTTDTQYF. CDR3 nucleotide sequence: TGTGCCAGCAGCTTAAAATTTGGGACAGGGGGTACCACAGATACGCAGTATTTT.